The 24 T cell receptor beta chains in this list originate from one sample, sequenced in a study of blood T cell repertoires in COVID-19. The assay was immunoSEQ multiplex PCR, and TCRdb's table has in-frame clones only and misses some. The data show more than 85,000 clones, approximately 84% seen once. Material: peripheral blood. Receptor source: a man aged 40-55 years with active or convalescent COVID-19.

V is TRBV19 and J is TRBJ2-7, with a tentative D call TRBD1 (6 bases). CDR1 and CDR2 (germline): LNHDA, SQIVND (reference sequence). The V end lost 3 bases, the J end lost 6 bases, and 15 bases lay between the germline ends. The CDR3 covers 14 residues. CDR3 amino acids: CASSIGTFGGEQYF. The CDR3 DNA is TGTGCCAGTAGTATTGGGACATTCGGAGGCGAGCAGTACTTC. The variable domain in full, completed from reference TRBV19 and TRBJ2-7, reads DGGITQSPKYLFRKEGQNVTLSCEQNLNHDAMYWYRQDPGQGLRLIYYSQIVNDFQKGDIAEGYSVSREKKESFPLTVTSAQKNPTAFYLCASSIGTFGGEQYFGPGTRLTVT.

The rearrangement links TRBV5-5 to TRBJ2-5; D ambiguous. The CDR3 extends over 11 amino acids. CDR1 and CDR2 (germline): SGHKS, YYEKEE (reference sequence). V gave up 7 bases and J gave up 5 bases, with 9 bases separating them. This CDR3 is CASSVLETQYF. CDR3 coding DNA: TGTGCCAGCTCGGTGTTGGAGACCCAGTACTTC.

This chain uses TRBV5-5 with TRBJ1-2, with D perhaps matching TRBD1 (6 bases). Germline V gives CDR1 SGHKS, CDR2 YYEKEE (reference sequence). The CDR3 spans 17 residues. V was pared by 0 bases and J by 1 base, with 16 bases between. CDR3 amino acids: CASSLAAGATINYGYTF. The CDR3 DNA reads TGTGCCAGCAGCTTGGCCGCGGGGGCTACGATTAACTATGGCTACACCTTC.

The V call is TRBV27, the J call TRBJ1-2; D is ambiguous. Trimming took off 4 bases at V and 8 bases at J, with 8 bases between the two ends. The germline V gene encodes CDR1 MNHEY and CDR2 SMNVEV (reference sequence). The CDR3 sequence is 11 residues long. CDR3 region: CASSSGWGYTF. CDR3 sequence (DNA): TGTGCCAGCAGTTCCGGGTGGGGCTACACCTTC.

The chain is built from TRBV6-5 and TRBJ2-2, with D uncertain. The V gene lost 6 bases and the J gene lost 0 bases, with 11 bases spanning the gap. Germline CDR1 reads MNHEY; CDR2 reads SVGAGI. The CDR3 covers 15 residues. CDR3 loop: CASSPPRANTGELFF. The CDR3 DNA is TGTGCCAGCAGCCCCCCCCGGGCGAACACCGGGGAGCTGTTTTTT.

The chain is built from TRBV29-1 and TRBJ2-7, with TRBD1 matching over 9 bases. The CDR3 totals 13 residues. Per germline, CDR1 SQVTM and CDR2 ANQGSEA. V shed 3 bases, J shed 7 bases, and the junction held 7 bases outside the gene matches. The CDR3 DNA sequence: TGCAGCGTTGAGGAGGGACAGGGTGGGGAGCAGTACTTC. Its protein product is CSVEEGQGGEQYF.

The chain carries TRBV6-5 and TRBJ1-2; D is possibly TRBD1 (6 bases). The CDR3 is 14 amino acids. The germline gives CDR1 MNHEY, CDR2 SVGAGI. V was pared by 6 bases and J by 4 bases, with 15 bases between. This chain's CDR3 is CASSGGQFPYGYTF. CDR3 DNA sequence: TGTGCCAGCAGCGGCGGACAGTTCCCCTATGGCTACACCTTC.

The gene calls are TRBV28 and TRBJ2-5; 12 positions agree with TRBD2. This CDR3 contains 18 residues. Per the germline V gene, CDR1 is MDHEN and CDR2 is SYDVKM. J lost 6 bases, V lost 2 bases, and 13 bases had no gene match. CDR3 in amino acids: CASSLGLGPSGGAKTQYF. Written as DNA, the CDR3 is TGTGCCAGCAGTTTAGGTCTTGGCCCTAGCGGGGGGGCAAAGACCCAGTACTTC. The full variable domain, its missing parts supplied by reference TRBV28 and TRBJ2-5, is DVKVTQSSRYLVKRTGEKVFLECVQDMDHENMFWYRQDPGLGLRLIYFSYDVKMKEKGDIPEGYSVSREKKERFSLILESASTNQTSMYLCASSLGLGPSGGAKTQYFGPGTRLLVL.

The chain joins TRBV27 to TRBJ1-2; the match to TRBD1 covers 12 bases. Trimming cost V 4 bases and J 8 bases; bases outside gene matches: 11. The CDR3 covers 16 residues. Germline-derived CDR1 and CDR2 are MNHEY and SMNVEV (reference sequence). In DNA form, the CDR3 reads TGTGCCAGCAGTTCGACTCCGGGACAGGGGGCGCGGGGCTACACCTTC. Translated, it gives CASSSTPGQGARGYTF.

The V and J genes are TRBV20-1 and TRBJ2-2; D is possibly TRBD1 (8 bases). Germline loops: CDR1 DFQATT, CDR2 SNEGSKA (reference sequence). This CDR3 spans 15 amino acids. Trimming stripped 3 bases from V and 4 bases from J, with 15 bases between. The CDR3 reads CSASTTGGVTGELFF. As DNA, the CDR3 is TGCAGTGCTAGTACTACAGGGGGGGTCACCGGGGAGCTGTTTTTT.

J is TRBJ2-5 and V is TRBV14; 8 nucleotides line up with TRBD1. The germline gives CDR1 SGHDN, CDR2 FVKESK. V was pared by 4 bases and J by 4 bases, with 2 bases of the junction left unmatched. The CDR3 length is 13 residues. The CDR3 protein is CASSRRGPETQYF. The CDR3 nucleotides read TGTGCCAGCAGCCGCAGGGGGCCAGAGACCCAGTACTTC.

This chain joins TRBV5-4 and TRBJ2-1; D is perhaps TRBD2 (6 bases). The CDR3 runs to 15 residues. With 0 bases removed from V and 2 bases from J, the gap between germline ends came to 9 bases. CDR1 is SGHNT, CDR2 YYREEE, per germline (reference sequence). As DNA, the CDR3 is TGTGCCAGCAGCTTGGAGGAGGGCGCCTACAATGAGCAGTTCTTC. Protein sequence: CASSLEEGAYNEQFF.

The rearrangement links TRBV7-6 to TRBJ1-1; D call uncertain. CDR1 and CDR2 (germline): SGHVS, FNYEAQ. CDR3 length equals 13 residues. Trimming cost V 2 bases and J 2 bases, with 6 bases left between them. The CDR3 reads CASSLSKNTEAFF. Written as DNA, the CDR3 is TGTGCCAGCAGCTTAAGCAAAAACACTGAAGCTTTCTTT.

This chain links TRBV11-1 with TRBJ2-7; a weak D match, TRBD2 (5 bases). The germline V and J ends were trimmed by 5 bases and 6 bases, with 14 bases remaining between them. From germline, CDR1 is SGHAT and CDR2 FQDESV (reference sequence). There are 13 residues in the CDR3. The CDR3 coding sequence is TGTGCCAGCAGCCCGGAGAGGGTTGGCGAGCAGTACTTC. Translating gives CASSPERVGEQYF.

V is TRBV6-5 and J is TRBJ1-5, with no clear D. The V end was cut by 7 bases, the J end by 4 bases, with 14 bases between. The germline V gene has CDR1 MNHEY and CDR2 SVGAGI. The CDR3 is 14 residues long. CDR3 in amino acids: CASILNNGNQPQHF. In DNA form, the CDR3 reads TGTGCCAGCATCCTGAATAACGGTAATCAGCCCCAGCATTTT.

The CDR3 protein is CASRETGAPTRAQYF. The CDR3 DNA reads TGTGCCAGCAGGGAGACAGGGGCCCCCACAAGGGCCCAGTACTTC. The chain carries TRBV6-5 and TRBJ2-5; 8 nucleotides agree with TRBD1. The trim removed 6 bases at V and 9 bases at J, leaving 15 bases unmatched. Germline CDR1 and CDR2: MNHEY and SVGAGI. This CDR3 is 15 amino acids long.

The V gene is TRBV11-2, the J gene TRBJ2-3, with 10 bases lining up with TRBD2. CDR3 length equals 16 residues. Trimming removed 2 bases from V and 0 bases from J; junction bases left unmatched: 2. Germline CDR1 is SGHAT and CDR2 is FQNNGV. CDR3 DNA sequence: TGTGCCAGCAGCTTAATTAGCGGGGGGAGCACAGATACGCAGTATTTT. This gives the protein CASSLISGGSTDTQYF.

The chain couples TRBV6-6 to TRBJ2-7, with D uncertain. The CDR3 spans 13 residues. Looked up from germline, CDR1 is MNHNY and CDR2 is SVGAGI (reference sequence). Trimming removed 2 bases from V and 6 bases from J, with 11 bases in between. CDR3 loop: CASSYEVHGEQYF. CDR3 in DNA: TGTGCCAGCAGTTACGAGGTCCATGGCGAGCAGTACTTC.

This clone was observed once. The chain employs TRBV6-6 and TRBJ2-7; D is uncertain. The CDR3 runs to 11 residues. The V end lost 7 bases, the J end lost 0 bases, and 4 bases lay between the germline ends. CDR1 and CDR2 from the germline V gene are MNHNY and SVGAGI (reference sequence). DNA of the CDR3: TGTGCCAGCACAGGCTCCTACGAGCAGTACTTC. Protein product: CASTGSYEQYF.

This clone was found a few times. The V and J genes are TRBV25-1 and TRBJ1-2; 9 bases are a match to TRBD1. CDR1 is MGHDK, CDR2 SYGVNS, per germline. The CDR3 consists of 15 residues. With 4 bases clipped from V and 8 bases from J, the junction kept 11 bases outside the gene matches. The CDR3 coding sequence is TGTGCCAGCAGTGGGGACCGGGACAGGGTGGGAGGCTACACCTTC. Its protein product is CASSGDRDRVGGYTF.

This clone was found a few times. This chain connects TRBV30 to TRBJ2-3; 14 bases align to TRBD2. CDR3 length: 15 residues. V lost 3 bases to trimming and J lost 2 bases; unmatched junction nucleotides: 1. Germline assignment: CDR1 GTSNPN and CDR2 SVGIG (reference sequence). The CDR3 coding sequence is TGTGCCTGGAGGGGACTAGCGGGGGCCACAGATACGCAGTATTTT. Protein: CAWRGLAGATDTQYF.

V gene TRBV19 combines with J gene TRBJ2-2; possible D gene TRBD2, 6 bases. Germline CDR1 LNHDA, CDR2 SQIVND (reference sequence). Trimming pared 7 bases from V and 4 bases from J, leaving 25 bases between. The CDR3 runs to 18 residues. The CDR3, as DNA: TGTGCCAGTAAACGCCAAGGCCGGGAGTTCGTTTCCACCGGGGAGCTGTTTTTT. It translates to CASKRQGREFVSTGELFF. Full variable domain (rest looked up from reference TRBV19 and TRBJ2-2): DGGITQSPKYLFRKEGQNVTLSCEQNLNHDAMYWYRQDPGQGLRLIYYSQIVNDFQKGDIAEGYSVSREKKESFPLTVTSAQKNPTAFYLCASKRQGREFVSTGELFFGEGSRLTVL.

Only one count was recorded for this clone. This chain links TRBV11-2 with TRBJ2-5; D is possibly TRBD2 (6 bases). The germline gives CDR1 SGHAT, CDR2 FQNNGV. V was shortened by 6 bases and J by 5 bases, with 10 bases between the two germline ends. The length of the CDR3 is 12 residues. CDR3 amino acids: CASSPGRETQYF. In nucleotides, the CDR3 is TGTGCCAGCAGTCCAGGGAGGGAGACCCAGTACTTC.

This chain connects TRBV20-1 to TRBJ2-3; 8 bases are shared with TRBD2. The V segment lost 3 bases and the J segment 4 bases; nucleotides outside the gene matches: 6. CDR1 and CDR2 (germline): DFQATT, SNEGSKA (reference sequence). This CDR3 has 14 residues. The CDR3 loop is CSASNAGGPDTQYF. In DNA form, the CDR3 reads TGCAGTGCTAGTAATGCGGGGGGCCCAGATACGCAGTATTTT.